Described below is a single T cell receptor beta chain sequence and its context. As handled by the study authors: Estimates of nucleated cell counts were drawn from the amplification of reference gene primers. Assay used: immunoSEQ multiplex PCR; TCRdb lists only in-frame clones, some missing. V, J and clone size derive from that table, while D and trimming were established from the DNA sequence. The sample has about 120,000 clones, almost 90% seen once. This sample was included in a study of blood T cell repertoires in COVID-19. Study-level background: There were acute and convalescent COVID-19 samples, and they came from the United States, Italy and Spain. From T cells, B-cell-depleted T cells, or PBMCs came the material, which was cDNA or gDNA.

The specimen was peripheral blood. The receptor's source is a woman aged 55-69 years with COVID-19, enrolled during active disease.

The CDR3 here is CASSFSPGELFF. The CDR3 DNA reads as TGTGCCAGCAGCTTTAGCCCCGGGGAGCTGTTTTTT. The V gene is TRBV11-3, the J gene TRBJ2-2; D uncertain. Germline V lookup: CDR1 SGHNT, CDR2 YENEEA. With 3 bases removed from V and 6 bases from J, the gap between germline ends came to 5 bases. The CDR3 length is 12 residues. The full variable domain, rest sourced from reference TRBV11-3 and TRBJ2-2, is EAGVVQSPRYKIIEKKQPVAFWCNPISGHNTLYWYLQNLGQGPELLIRYENEEAVDDSQLPKDRFSAERLKGVDSTLKIQPAELGDSAVYLCASSFSPGELFFGEGSRLTVL.